The rows below give T cell receptor beta chains drawn from one sample of a study of identical twins. TCRdb itself ran the 5' RACE reads through MiXCR, one entry per CDR3 protein. The sample records some 900,000 distinct CDR3 sequences, about 12% being singletons. These same records also appear under a second study, on yellow fever vaccine responses in identical twins.

Sequencing was done on a sample of PBMCs. These receptors came from a woman between 18 and 29 years old in good health. The CDR3 runs from the conserved cysteine through the conserved F or W. D genes are given only for firm matches. Where a row states a size, it is once, few, many or the class of an expanded clone; other rows omit it.

DNA: TGTGCCAGCAGTGGTCGGGATGTGACTTTCTTT
CDR3: CASSGRDVTFF
size: many
D: .
V: TRBV6-1
J: TRBJ1-1

DNA: TGCAGCGTCGGGCGGGGATTGAACACTGAAGCTTTCTTT
CDR3: CSVGRGLNTEAFF
size: few
D: .
V: TRBV29-1
J: TRBJ1-1

DNA: TGCAGTGCTAGACCCCAACCAGGACTAGCGGGGGGGTCGGGGGAGCTGTTTTTT
CDR3: CSARPQPGLAGGSGELFF
size: .
D: TRBD2
V: TRBV20-1
J: TRBJ2-2

DNA: TGTGCCAGCAGCCAAGGGGGCCCCCCGGCCCTCCACTTT
CDR3: CASSQGGPPALHF
size: .
D: .
V: TRBV3-1
J: TRBJ1-6

DNA: TGCAGTGCTAGAGATTTTCCGGGGCCTGATGGCTACACCTTC
CDR3: CSARDFPGPDGYTF
size: .
D: .
V: TRBV20-1
J: TRBJ1-2

DNA: TGTGCCAGCAGGAACGGGCCTAGCGGGAGGAATGAGCAGTTCTTC
CDR3: CASRNGPSGRNEQFF
size: .
D: TRBD2
V: TRBV2
J: TRBJ2-1

DNA: TGTGCCATCAGCACAGGGACACTCGACGAGCAGTACTTC
CDR3: CAISTGTLDEQYF
size: few
D: .
V: TRBV10-3
J: TRBJ2-7

DNA: TGTGCCAGCACCTCCAGGGGCCGGAGAACCGGGGAGCTGTTTTTT
CDR3: CASTSRGRRTGELFF
size: few
D: .
V: TRBV4-2
J: TRBJ2-2

DNA: TGTGCCAGCAGCGCAGCCACAGGACCCTACAATGAGCAGTTCTTC
CDR3: CASSAATGPYNEQFF
size: few
D: .
V: TRBV9
J: TRBJ2-1

DNA: TGTGCCAGCACCCAGAGGGAAAAACTGTTTTTT
CDR3: CASTQREKLFF
size: .
D: .
V: TRBV2
J: TRBJ1-4

DNA: TGCGCCAGCAGCCCAAGGACTGGGAAGGACACTGAAGCTTTCTTT
CDR3: CASSPRTGKDTEAFF
size: few
D: .
V: TRBV5-1
J: TRBJ1-1

DNA: TGTGCCAGTTACCGGGACGGCTCCTACGAGCAGTACTTC
CDR3: CASYRDGSYEQYF
size: many
D: .
V: TRBV12-3/TRBV12-4
J: TRBJ2-7

DNA: TGCAGCGTTGCAAGGCTACTCACAGATACGCAGTATTTT
CDR3: CSVARLLTDTQYF
size: few
D: .
V: TRBV29-1
J: TRBJ2-3

DNA: TGTGCCAGCAGCGGCCCGGGACTGAGCACAGATACGCAGTATTTT
CDR3: CASSGPGLSTDTQYF
size: .
D: .
V: TRBV7-8
J: TRBJ2-3

DNA: TGCAGCGCCCAAACCCCGCCGGGGGCCTCCTACAATGAGCAGTTCTTC
CDR3: CSAQTPPGASYNEQFF
size: .
D: .
V: TRBV29-1
J: TRBJ2-1

DNA: TGTGCCAGCAGCTGGGCAGGGGCGAACACCGGGGAGCTGTTTTTT
CDR3: CASSWAGANTGELFF
size: .
D: .
V: TRBV28
J: TRBJ2-2

DNA: TGTGCCACCCGTTCAGGAGGGATCCCGGACTACGAGCAGTACTTC
CDR3: CATRSGGIPDYEQYF
size: few
D: .
V: TRBV10-3
J: TRBJ2-7

DNA: TGCGCCAGCAGGAATTTACAGGGTAGCTATGGCTACACCTTC
CDR3: CASRNLQGSYGYTF
size: few
D: .
V: TRBV5-1
J: TRBJ1-2

DNA: TGTGCCATCAGTGTATTAACAGGGGAGGCCTACTATGGCTACACCTTC
CDR3: CAISVLTGEAYYGYTF
size: .
D: TRBD1
V: TRBV10-3
J: TRBJ1-2

DNA: TGTGCCAGCAGTAGCTTCTCCTACGAGCAGTACTTC
CDR3: CASSSFSYEQYF
size: few
D: .
V: TRBV25-1
J: TRBJ2-7

DNA: TGTGCCAGCAGCCATAGGGGTGGACAGGTGAACACTGAAGCTTTCTTT
CDR3: CASSHRGGQVNTEAFF
size: few
D: TRBD1
V: TRBV3-1
J: TRBJ1-1

DNA: TGTGCCACCAGTGATTCAAACTATCCCTACGAGCAGTACTTC
CDR3: CATSDSNYPYEQYF
size: .
D: .
V: TRBV24-1
J: TRBJ2-7

DNA: TGTGCCAGCAGCTGGACAGGGTCTGGGGCCAACGTCCTGACTTTC
CDR3: CASSWTGSGANVLTF
size: few
D: TRBD1
V: TRBV5-5
J: TRBJ2-6

DNA: TGCAGTGCCCGCCCTCGCGCCCAGGTCGACACCGGGGAGCTGTTTTTT
CDR3: CSARPRAQVDTGELFF
size: .
D: .
V: TRBV20-1
J: TRBJ2-2

DNA: TGCGCCAGCAGCCAACAGACAGGGGGGATTAAATATGGCTACACCTTC
CDR3: CASSQQTGGIKYGYTF
size: .
D: TRBD1
V: TRBV4-1
J: TRBJ1-2

DNA: TGCAGCGTTGACCTAGCGGGGTCATACAATGAGCAGTTCTTC
CDR3: CSVDLAGSYNEQFF
size: few
D: TRBD2
V: TRBV29-1
J: TRBJ2-1

DNA: TGTGCCAGCAGCATTCCGGGACTTGTGTACACCGGGGAGCTGTTTTTT
CDR3: CASSIPGLVYTGELFF
size: many
D: .
V: TRBV7-8
J: TRBJ2-2

DNA: TGTGCCAGTAGTATCAAACTTAACACCGGGGAGCTGTTTTTT
CDR3: CASSIKLNTGELFF
size: .
D: .
V: TRBV19
J: TRBJ2-2

DNA: TGTGCCAGCAGCTTAATGGCTAGCGGGAGACCTAGCACAGATACGCAGTATTTT
CDR3: CASSLMASGRPSTDTQYF
size: .
D: TRBD2
V: TRBV7-6
J: TRBJ2-3

DNA: TGCGCCAGCGGGGGGGGGAGTAGATCCTACAATGAGCAGTTCTTC
CDR3: CASGGGSRSYNEQFF
size: few
D: TRBD2
V: TRBV5-1
J: TRBJ2-1

DNA: TGTGCCAGCAGCCAAGGCCCGGTTAGGGTAGAGACCCAGTACTTC
CDR3: CASSQGPVRVETQYF
size: few
D: .
V: TRBV14
J: TRBJ2-5

DNA: TGTGCCAGCAGTGAGGAGGGGAAGAATCAGCCCCAGCATTTT
CDR3: CASSEEGKNQPQHF
size: .
D: .
V: TRBV6-1
J: TRBJ1-5

DNA: TGTGCCAGCAGCGAATCCGGGACGAGGGGCCAAGAGACCCAGTACTTC
CDR3: CASSESGTRGQETQYF
size: few
D: .
V: TRBV6-1
J: TRBJ2-5

DNA: TGTGCCAGCAGTTTGAGGCAGGGGGCGCGAACCGGGGAGCTGTTTTTT
CDR3: CASSLRQGARTGELFF
size: .
D: TRBD1
V: TRBV12-3/TRBV12-4
J: TRBJ2-2

DNA: TGTGCCAGCACTCTGAGAGAGAACACCTACGAGCAGTACTTC
CDR3: CASTLRENTYEQYF
size: many
D: .
V: TRBV28
J: TRBJ2-7

DNA: TGCGCCAGCAGTGGAAAGGACGGGAGCACAGATACGCAGTATTTT
CDR3: CASSGKDGSTDTQYF
size: .
D: .
V: TRBV4-1
J: TRBJ2-3

DNA: TGTGCCAGCAGCTTGGTCTCGTTGCCCCCCCAAGAGACCCAGTACTTC
CDR3: CASSLVSLPPQETQYF
size: .
D: .
V: TRBV5-6
J: TRBJ2-5

DNA: TGTGCCATCAGTGAGTCAGGGGATAGCAATCAGCCCCAGCATTTT
CDR3: CAISESGDSNQPQHF
size: few
D: .
V: TRBV10-3
J: TRBJ1-5

DNA: TGCAGTGCGAAGGGACAGTTTAATGAAAAACTGTTTTTT
CDR3: CSAKGQFNEKLFF
size: .
D: TRBD1
V: TRBV20-1
J: TRBJ1-4

DNA: TGTGCCAGCAGTCCGCCCTCACGGGACCCGGATCAGCCCCAGCATTTT
CDR3: CASSPPSRDPDQPQHF
size: few
D: .
V: TRBV6-1
J: TRBJ1-5

DNA: TGTGCCAGCAGTATCGGGACAGGGGGTATTTCACCCCTCCACTTT
CDR3: CASSIGTGGISPLHF
size: few
D: TRBD1
V: TRBV12-3/TRBV12-4
J: TRBJ1-6

DNA: TGTGCCAGCAGTTTAGCGGGACAGGGGGGGCAGCCCCAGCATTTT
CDR3: CASSLAGQGGQPQHF
size: few
D: TRBD1
V: TRBV12-3/TRBV12-4
J: TRBJ1-5

DNA: TGTGCCAGCAGTTTAGGCGCTAGCGAAGGGTATGAGCAGTTCTTC
CDR3: CASSLGASEGYEQFF
size: many
D: .
V: TRBV12-3/TRBV12-4
J: TRBJ2-1

DNA: TGTGCCAGCAAGATGACAGCCTCTAATGAAAAACTGTTTTTT
CDR3: CASKMTASNEKLFF
size: .
D: .
V: TRBV6-1
J: TRBJ1-4

DNA: TGCGCCACCATTAACAGGGGTAGGGAGACCCAGTACTTC
CDR3: CATINRGRETQYF
size: .
D: TRBD1
V: TRBV5-1
J: TRBJ2-5

DNA: TGTGCCGGCTCCACAGGGGACACCGGGGAGCTGTTTTTT
CDR3: CAGSTGDTGELFF
size: many
D: TRBD1
V: TRBV6-2/TRBV6-3
J: TRBJ2-2

DNA: TGTGCCAGCAGCGTCACAGGGACGCCCTACAATGAGCAGTTCTTC
CDR3: CASSVTGTPYNEQFF
size: few
D: .
V: TRBV9
J: TRBJ2-1

DNA: TGTGCCAGCACCAGACAAACGGGCAATGAGCAGTTCTTC
CDR3: CASTRQTGNEQFF
size: .
D: .
V: TRBV21-1
J: TRBJ2-1

DNA: TGTGCCAATGGGGCTAGCGGGAGTTACAATGAGCAGTTCTTC
CDR3: CANGASGSYNEQFF
size: few
D: TRBD2
V: TRBV12-3/TRBV12-4
J: TRBJ2-1

DNA: TGTGCCAGCAGCCAAGCTGGGAGGGCCAACGTCCTGACTTTC
CDR3: CASSQAGRANVLTF
size: many
D: .
V: TRBV3-1
J: TRBJ2-6